This TCR beta chain stems from a study of cytomegalovirus exposure and HLA in healthy donors. Study-wide background: From 170 million or so T cells, an earlier analysis saw 120 million or so unique TCR beta sequences. Findings and caveats of the study: Despite most TCR sequences being rare, some public TCRs occurred in many donors.

In the case of this clone: Its target is not known.

The CDR3 spans 15 residues. V lost 0 bases, J lost 4 bases, and 11 bases lay in between. The germline V gene encodes CDR1 SGHRS and CDR2 YFSETQ. The study ran its PCR with 60 Vbeta and 13 Jbeta primers. Assay: immunoSEQ multiplex PCR; the TCRdb copy retains only in-frame clones and omits some. The sample contains under 200,000 clones, around 79% of which appear only once. The chain links TRBV5-1 to TRBJ1-5; D might be TRBD1 (5 bases). The sequence was collected from a man aged 35-49 years in good health and CMV-seronegative. The sample was PBMCs. The CDR3 reads CASSLDGASNQPQHF. DNA of the CDR3: TGCGCCAGCAGCTTGGATGGGGCCTCAAATCAGCCCCAGCATTTT. Looking up the rest from reference TRBV5-1 and TRBJ1-5 gives the full variable domain: KAGVTQTPRYLIKTRGQQVTLSCSPISGHRSVSWYQQTPGQGLQFLFEYFSETQRNKGNFPGRFSGRQFSNSRSEMNVSTLELGDSALYLCASSLDGASNQPQHFGDGTRLSIL.